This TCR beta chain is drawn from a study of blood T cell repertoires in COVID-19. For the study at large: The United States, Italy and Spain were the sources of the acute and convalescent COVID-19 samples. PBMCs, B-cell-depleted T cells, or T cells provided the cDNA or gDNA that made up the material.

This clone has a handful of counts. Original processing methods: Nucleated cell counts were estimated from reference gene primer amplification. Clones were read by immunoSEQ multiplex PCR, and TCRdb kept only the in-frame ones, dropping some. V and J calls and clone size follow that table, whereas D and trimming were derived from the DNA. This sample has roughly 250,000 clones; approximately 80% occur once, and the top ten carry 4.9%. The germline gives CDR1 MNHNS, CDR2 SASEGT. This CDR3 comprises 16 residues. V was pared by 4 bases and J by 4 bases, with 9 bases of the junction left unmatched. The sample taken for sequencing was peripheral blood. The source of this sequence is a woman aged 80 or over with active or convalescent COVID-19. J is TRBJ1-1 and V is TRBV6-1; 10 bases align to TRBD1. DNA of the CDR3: TGTGCCAGCAGTGGAATGGGACAGGGGAGGGGCACTGAAGCTTTCTTT. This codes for CASSGMGQGRGTEAFF.